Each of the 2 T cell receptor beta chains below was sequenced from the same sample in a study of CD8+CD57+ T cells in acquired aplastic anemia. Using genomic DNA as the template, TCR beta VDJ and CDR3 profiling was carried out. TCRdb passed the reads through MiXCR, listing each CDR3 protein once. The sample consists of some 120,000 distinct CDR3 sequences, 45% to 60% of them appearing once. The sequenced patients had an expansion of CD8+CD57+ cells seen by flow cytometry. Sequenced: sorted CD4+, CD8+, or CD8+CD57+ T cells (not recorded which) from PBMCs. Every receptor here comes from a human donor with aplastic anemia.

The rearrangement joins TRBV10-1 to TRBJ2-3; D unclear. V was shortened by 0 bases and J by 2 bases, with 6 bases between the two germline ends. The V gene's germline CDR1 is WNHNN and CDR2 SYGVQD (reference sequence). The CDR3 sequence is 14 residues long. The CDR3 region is CASSESRTTDTQYF. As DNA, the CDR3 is TGCGCCAGCAGTGAGTCGAGGACCACAGATACGCAGTATTTT.

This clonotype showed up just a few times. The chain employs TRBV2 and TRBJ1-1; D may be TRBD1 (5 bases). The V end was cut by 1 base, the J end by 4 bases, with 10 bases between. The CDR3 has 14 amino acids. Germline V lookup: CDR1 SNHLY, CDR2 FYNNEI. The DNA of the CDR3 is TGTGCCAGCAGTGAAGGGACACAGATCACTGAAGCTTTCTTT. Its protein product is CASSEGTQITEAFF. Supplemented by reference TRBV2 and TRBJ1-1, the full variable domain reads EPEVTQTPSHQVTQMGQEVILRCVPISNHLYFYWYRQILGQKVEFLVSFYNNEISEKSEIFDDQFSVERPDGSNFTLKIRSTKLEDSAMYFCASSEGTQITEAFFGQGTRLTVV.